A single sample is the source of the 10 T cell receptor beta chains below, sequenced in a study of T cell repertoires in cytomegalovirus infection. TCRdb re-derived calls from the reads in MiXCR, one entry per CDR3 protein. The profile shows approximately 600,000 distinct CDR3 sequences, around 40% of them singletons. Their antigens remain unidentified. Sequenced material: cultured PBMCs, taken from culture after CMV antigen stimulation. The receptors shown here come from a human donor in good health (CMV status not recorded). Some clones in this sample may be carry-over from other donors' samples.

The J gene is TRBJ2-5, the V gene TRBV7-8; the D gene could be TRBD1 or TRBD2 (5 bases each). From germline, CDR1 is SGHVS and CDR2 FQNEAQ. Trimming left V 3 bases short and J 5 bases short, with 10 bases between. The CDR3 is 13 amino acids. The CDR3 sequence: CASSLGPKETQYF. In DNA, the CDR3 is TGTGCCAGCAGCTTGGGACCGAAGGAGACCCAGTACTTC.

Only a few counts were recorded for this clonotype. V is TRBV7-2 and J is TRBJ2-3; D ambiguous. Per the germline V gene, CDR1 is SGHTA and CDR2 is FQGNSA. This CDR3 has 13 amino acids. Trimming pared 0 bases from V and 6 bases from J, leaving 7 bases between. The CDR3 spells CASSLAGIDTQYF. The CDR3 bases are TGTGCCAGCAGCTTAGCGGGAATCGATACGCAGTATTTT.

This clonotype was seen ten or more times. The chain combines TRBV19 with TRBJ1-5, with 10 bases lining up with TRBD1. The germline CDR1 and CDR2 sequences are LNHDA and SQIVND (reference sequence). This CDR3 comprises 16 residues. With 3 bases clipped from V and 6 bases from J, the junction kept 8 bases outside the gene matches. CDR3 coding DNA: TGTGCCAGTAGTATCGGGGACAGGGGTTTCGTTCAGCCCCAGCATTTT. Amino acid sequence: CASSIGDRGFVQPQHF.

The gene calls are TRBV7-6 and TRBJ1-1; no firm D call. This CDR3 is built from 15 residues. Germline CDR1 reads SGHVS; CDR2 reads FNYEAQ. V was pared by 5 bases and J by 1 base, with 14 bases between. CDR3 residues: CASSPRLGKNTEAFF. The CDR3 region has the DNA TGTGCCAGCAGCCCGCGACTGGGGAAGAACACTGAAGCTTTCTTT.

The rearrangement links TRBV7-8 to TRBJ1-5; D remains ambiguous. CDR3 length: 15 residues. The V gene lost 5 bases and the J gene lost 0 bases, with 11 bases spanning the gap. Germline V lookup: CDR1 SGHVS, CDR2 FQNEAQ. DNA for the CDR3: TGTGCCAGCAGCGTAGGACGGACTAGCAATCAGCCCCAGCATTTT. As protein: CASSVGRTSNQPQHF.

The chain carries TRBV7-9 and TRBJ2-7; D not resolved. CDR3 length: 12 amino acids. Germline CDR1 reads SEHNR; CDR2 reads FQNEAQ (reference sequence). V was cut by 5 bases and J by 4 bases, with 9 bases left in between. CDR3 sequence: CASSGWKYEQYF. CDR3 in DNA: TGTGCCAGCAGCGGGTGGAAATACGAGCAGTACTTC.

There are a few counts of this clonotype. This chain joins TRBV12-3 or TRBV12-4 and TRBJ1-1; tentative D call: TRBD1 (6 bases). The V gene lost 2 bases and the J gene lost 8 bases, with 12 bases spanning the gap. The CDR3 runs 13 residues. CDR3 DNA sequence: TGTGCCAGCAGTTTAAGTACAGGGTGGGAAGCTTTCTTT. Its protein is CASSLSTGWEAFF.

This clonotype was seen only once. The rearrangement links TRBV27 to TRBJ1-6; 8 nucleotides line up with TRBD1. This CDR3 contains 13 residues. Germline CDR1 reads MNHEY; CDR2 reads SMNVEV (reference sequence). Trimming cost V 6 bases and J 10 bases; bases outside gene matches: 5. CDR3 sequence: CASRDRVLSPLHF. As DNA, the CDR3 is TGTGCCAGCAGGGACAGGGTACTATCACCCCTCCACTTT.

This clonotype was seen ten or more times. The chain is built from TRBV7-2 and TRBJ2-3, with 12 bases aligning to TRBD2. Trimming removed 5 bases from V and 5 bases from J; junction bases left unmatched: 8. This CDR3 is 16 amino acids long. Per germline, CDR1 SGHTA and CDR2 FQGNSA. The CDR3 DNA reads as TGTGCCAGCAGCACCCGAAAACTAGCGGGAGGAGATACGCAGTATTTT. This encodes CASSTRKLAGGDTQYF.

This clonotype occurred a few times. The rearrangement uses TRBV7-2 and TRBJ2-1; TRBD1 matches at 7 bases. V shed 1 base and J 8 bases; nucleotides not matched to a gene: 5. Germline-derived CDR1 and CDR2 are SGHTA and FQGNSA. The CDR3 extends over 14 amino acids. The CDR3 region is CASSLDRGVDEQFF. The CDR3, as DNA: TGTGCCAGCAGCTTAGACAGGGGAGTGGATGAGCAGTTCTTC.